Listed below are T cell receptor beta chains from one sample, sequenced in a study of shared clonotypes between healthy human individuals. TCRdb's copy holds only in-frame clones and misses some; the assay was immunoSEQ multiplex PCR. The sample shows about 2.4 million clones, approximately 92% of them seen only once. The sequenced sample was naive CD4+ T cells sorted from blood. The receptor set was obtained from a man aged 18 to 29 in good health. Both conserved end residues are part of each CDR3. The order of the fields is V gene, J gene, CDR3 protein.

TRBV30	TRBJ1-5	CAWSVSGAYQPQHF
TRBV7-2	TRBJ1-3	CASSPTGNTIYF
TRBV25-1	TRBJ1-6	CASSDGNSPLHF
TRBV7-2	TRBJ2-3	CASSLAPVEREATEVDTQYF
TRBV7-6	TRBJ2-1	CASSLGGLALRNEQFF
TRBV7-9	TRBJ2-7	CASSLAGAGPGSEQYF
TRBV18	TRBJ2-1	CASSAIAGAYNEQFF
TRBV30	TRBJ2-2	CAWGTNTGELFF
TRBV2	TRBJ1-1	CASTPGTGSFFTEAFF
TRBV6-1	TRBJ2-5	CASRGLSETQYF
TRBV18	TRBJ2-1	CASSPMTGDNEQFF
TRBV10-3	TRBJ2-7	CAISESMGRYEQYF
TRBV18	TRBJ1-2	CASSPVIQGGNYGYTF
TRBV19	TRBJ2-3	CASSIDSSTDTQYF
TRBV30	TRBJ1-6	CAWSPGTGSSPLHF
TRBV7-2	TRBJ1-1	CASSSGDRGTRVAFF
TRBV14	TRBJ2-5	CASSLGGDVETQYF
TRBV2	TRBJ2-3	CASSGGQGAYTQYF